Described below is a single T cell receptor beta chain sequence and its context. The target of this receptor is not known. No quality values exist for individual bases; no much larger clone is one base distant. The immunoSEQ Assay at Adaptive Biotechnologies was used to immunosequence TCRbeta CDR3 regions from the extracted DNA. In the source study's methods: To measure the absolute abundance of each unique TCRbeta CDR3, the sequences were collapsed and filtered. Clonality was calculated as 1 minus Pielou's evenness, with only productive in-frame rearrangements included in the computation. Regional overlap was measured by following the top 100 nucleotide rearrangements across paired samples, and the Morisita index was used to compare paired samples with unrelated samples. The immunoSEQ Rearrangement Details tool was used to assess whether nucleotide rearrangements converged onto identical amino acid sequences. As stored in TCRdb, this immuneACCESS dataset retains in-frame rearrangements with V and J assigned. A fraction of the clones does not appear; measured against another copy, unresolved V genes explain less than half of the discrepancy, and the remainder lacks a known reason. The V and J calls and clone size were taken over from that table, and D and trimming were inferred from the DNA. The table for this sample lists approximately 3,800 clones; 50% of them were counted only once. The ten largest clonotypes hold roughly 18% of the sample.

The patients who supplied the archived tumor blocks had received no neoadjuvant therapy before resection. The preserved-tissue arm of the study used 30 to 35 surgical resection samples from under 25 previously untreated pancreatic ductal adenocarcinoma patients. For the resection arm, DNA was extracted from ten 5-micron curls of FFPE tumor adjacent to the multiplex immunohistochemistry slide. This sample was included in a study of CXCR4 blockade with PD-1 therapy in pancreatic cancer (dated by TCRdb to between 2018 and 2021). General notes on the study: The study analyzed resected pancreatic ductal adenocarcinoma using both multiplex immunohistochemistry and TCRbeta immunosequencing, alongside ex vivo slice culture that tested PD-1 and CXCR4 blockade. Two geographically distinct regions were TCR-sequenced from each of a handful of tumors to assess intratumoral heterogeneity. Points the paper makes about the study in general: Only TCRbeta chains were sequenced, so true antigen-specificity overlap of convergent dominant clones remained unconfirmed pending paired alpha-beta single-cell sequencing. Tumors had clonal expansion, with a mean productive clonality of about 0.15 compared with 0.045 to 0.05 in healthy blood, yet clonality showed no correlation with survival. A strong correlation was found between the frequency of an amino acid clone and the number of distinct nucleotide rearrangements encoding that clone, which suggests convergent selection driven by common tumor antigens.

The germline V gene yields KGHSH for CDR1 and LQKENI for CDR2. The CDR3 starts with the cysteine, ends with the phenylalanine, and has 12 residues. The read is trimmed to its CDR3 DNA, 36 bases read in frame from base 1. V is reduced by 4 bases and J by 6 bases, leaving a spacing of 8 bases between them. This receptor was obtained from a human donor with pancreatic ductal adenocarcinoma. Material: tumor tissue. The V gene is TRBV18 and the J gene is TRBJ2-3, with no confidently assigned D gene. CDR3 region: CASSRTGDTQYF. Read as DNA, the sequence is TGTGCCAGCTCACGAACCGGGGATACGCAGTATTTT.